The present T cell receptor beta chain was sequenced within a study of blood T cell repertoires in COVID-19. Turning to the study itself: The United States, Italy and Spain were the sources of the acute and convalescent COVID-19 samples. In each case, the material was cDNA or gDNA derived from T cells, B-cell-depleted T cells, or PBMCs.

The CDR3 runs 14 residues. V was cut by 1 base and J by 4 bases, with 10 bases left in between. Germline V gene sequence: CDR1 SGHAT, CDR2 FQDESV (reference sequence). Participants were aged 18 to 89 years, lived in about two dozen US areas, and enrolled virtually. TCRdb keeps only in-frame clones here, not all; method: immunoSEQ multiplex PCR. Of more than 250,000 clones in the sample, roughly four fifths were seen once. The source is a man aged 40-55 years who had been exposed to COVID-19. Sample: PBMCs or T cells enriched from blood (not recorded which). This chain connects TRBV11-1 to TRBJ1-2; no definite D call. The CDR3 nucleotides read TGTGCCAGCAGCTTAGAACGGTCCTCCTATGGCTACACCTTC. It encodes CASSLERSSYGYTF.